These 13 T cell receptor beta chains originate from one sample sequenced in a study of beta chain features in type 1 diabetes (dated by TCRdb to the late 2010s). Preparation of the library involved the immunoSEQ multiplex PCR assay. The entire amount of isolated RNA was reverse transcribed using the High Capacity cDNA Reverse Transcription Kit, so the sequenced TCRB transcripts were expressed ones. Here the immuneACCESS table is served through TCRdb, limited to in-frame sequences with V and J called. Missing clones are a known gap in these copies; in checked studies unresolved V genes cover under half, and the rest lacks a known reason. In this sample the table shows approximately 400,000 clones, around 15% of which occur a single time. The ten most abundant clones make up approximately 0.019% of the sample. Sequenced: naive CD4+ T cells from blood. Explained via the paper, the cell subset or site label denotes: true naive CD4+ T cells. The receptors were gathered from a woman under 30 in good health.

This clone has more than one count but fewer than ten. The chain uses TRBV29-1 and TRBJ1-4; 9 bases fit TRBD1. The V gene end was trimmed by 6 bases and the J gene end by 2 bases; junction bases not matched to a gene: 13. The germline V gene encodes CDR1 SQVTM and CDR2 ANQGSEA. The CDR3 contains 17 residues. The CDR3 bases are TGCAGCGTCAATGCGTTGGGACAGGGTCGCACTAATGAAAAACTGTTTTTT. Translation: CSVNALGQGRTNEKLFF.

This clone was seen only a few times. The CDR3 sequence is CASSQYNGKYQETQYF. The CDR3 DNA reads TGCGCCAGCAGCCAATATAACGGGAAGTACCAAGAGACCCAGTACTTC. The genes are TRBV4-3 and TRBJ2-5, with a tentative D call TRBD2 (5 bases). The CDR3 has 16 residues. V lost 2 bases to trimming and J lost 0 bases, with 13 bases between them. Germline V gene data show CDR1 as LGHNA and CDR2 as YSLEER.

The chain's CDR3 is CASSLGPSGDSYNEQFF. CDR3 DNA: TGTGCCAGCAGCTTGGGTCCTAGCGGGGACTCCTACAATGAGCAGTTCTTC. This sequence joins TRBV7-9 and TRBJ2-1, with 9 bases lining up with TRBD2. Germline trimming cut 3 bases from V and 0 bases from J; bases unmatched to any gene: 6. The CDR3 is 17 amino acids. Germline CDR1 and CDR2: SEHNR and FQNEAQ (reference sequence).

This chain joins TRBV30 and TRBJ2-6; D unclear. CDR1 GTSNPN and CDR2 SVGIG come from the germline V gene (reference sequence). CDR3 size: 14 residues. The V gene lost 6 bases and the J gene lost 4 bases, with 13 bases spanning the gap. The CDR3 DNA reads as TGTGCCTGCCCCCAAATGGCCGGGGCCAACGTCCTGACTTTC. Its protein product is CACPQMAGANVLTF.

The sample holds a few counts of this clone. The J gene is TRBJ1-1, the V gene TRBV20-1; TRBD1 agrees at 11 bases. Unmatched junction bases numbered 2, after V lost 1 base and J lost 13 bases. This CDR3 is 11 amino acids long. Per germline, CDR1 DFQATT and CDR2 SNEGSKA (reference sequence). CDR3 residues: CSARAGQGDFF. The CDR3 nucleotides read TGCAGTGCTAGAGCGGGACAGGGGGATTTCTTT.

CDR3 amino acids: CASSRTGSFDIQYF. The CDR3 DNA sequence: TGTGCCAGCAGCCGGACAGGCTCTTTCGACATTCAGTACTTC. The chain employs TRBV7-2 and TRBJ2-4; 7 positions agree with TRBD1. The trim removed 5 bases at V and 8 bases at J, leaving 9 bases unmatched. The CDR3 consists of 14 residues. CDR1 is SGHTA, CDR2 FQGNSA, per germline. Based on the CDR3 plus reference TRBV7-2 and TRBJ2-4, the full variable domain is GAGVSQSPSNKVTEKGKDVELRCDPISGHTALYWYRQSLGQGLEFLIYFQGNSAPDKSGLPSDRFSAERTGGSVSTLTIQRTQQEDSAVYLCASSRTGSFDIQYFGAGTRLSVL.

This clone came up a few times. The chain combines TRBV15 with TRBJ1-2; tentative D call: TRBD1 (6 bases). CDR1 LNHNV and CDR2 YYDKDF come from the germline V gene (reference sequence). There are 13 residues in the CDR3. V was cut by 8 bases and J by 0 bases, with 10 bases left in between. This CDR3 reads CATRGQPNYGYTF. The CDR3 DNA reads TGTGCCACCCGCGGACAGCCTAACTATGGCTACACCTTC.

This clone was picked up a small number of times. V is TRBV25-1 and J is TRBJ2-1; 7 nucleotides line up with TRBD1. Per the germline V gene, CDR1 is MGHDK and CDR2 is SYGVNS. This CDR3 is built from 13 residues. With 3 bases clipped from V and 8 bases from J, the junction kept 4 bases outside the gene matches. CDR3 protein: CASSDLGTDEQFF. Written as DNA, the CDR3 is TGTGCCAGCAGTGACCTCGGGACAGATGAGCAGTTCTTC.

A few counts support this clone. The chain has TRBV7-2 and TRBJ1-2, with D possibly matching TRBD1 (6 bases). CDR1 is SGHTA, CDR2 FQGNSA, per germline. CDR3 size: 17 residues. The V gene lost 5 bases and the J gene lost 0 bases, with 19 bases spanning the gap. This CDR3 reads CASSPPGGRGTNYGYTF. DNA of the CDR3: TGTGCCAGCAGCCCTCCGGGGGGGCGGGGGACTAACTATGGCTACACCTTC.

This sequence joins TRBV7-2 and TRBJ2-3, with a tentative D call TRBD2 (6 bases). The germline CDR1 and CDR2 sequences are SGHTA and FQGNSA. The CDR3 extends over 12 amino acids. The V end lost 6 bases, the J end lost 5 bases, and 9 bases lay between the germline ends. CDR3 amino acids: CASRNSGDTQYF. Here the CDR3 DNA reads TGTGCCAGCAGAAATAGCGGAGATACGCAGTATTTT.

V is TRBV23-1 and J is TRBJ1-5; 9 bases match TRBD1. TRBV23-1 belongs to the ORF category, with a function that is uncertain. Unmatched junction bases numbered 10, after V lost 6 bases and J lost 4 bases. The CDR3 loop spans 16 amino acids. The CDR3 bases are TGCGCCAGCAGCCGCCGGGGGACAGGGCTTAATCAGCCCCAGCATTTT. Encoded protein: CASSRRGTGLNQPQHF.

Only a few counts were recorded for this clone. The V and J genes are TRBV5-6 and TRBJ1-2, with D possibly TRBD1 on 5 matching bases. V was shortened by 4 bases and J by 4 bases, with 11 bases between the two germline ends. Germline values: CDR1 SGHDT, CDR2 YYEEEE. The CDR3 is 13 amino acids. The CDR3 reads CASSPSRGYGYTF. CDR3 nucleotides: TGTGCCAGCAGCCCTAGTAGGGGCTATGGCTACACCTTC. Full variable domain (outside the CDR3, taken from reference TRBV5-6 and TRBJ1-2): DAGVTQSPTHLIKTRGQQVTLRCSPKSGHDTVSWYQQALGQGPQFIFQYYEEEERQRGNFPDRFSGHQFPNYSSELNVNALLLGDSALYLCASSPSRGYGYTFGSGTRLTVV.

The V call is TRBV7-2, the J call TRBJ2-2, with 9 positions matching TRBD1. With 5 bases clipped from V and 7 bases from J, the junction kept 5 bases outside the gene matches. Germline CDR1 is SGHTA and CDR2 is FQGNSA. CDR3 length: 14 residues. This chain's CDR3 is CASSVTGGNGELFF. In nucleotides, the CDR3 is TGTGCCAGCAGCGTAACAGGGGGCAACGGGGAGCTGTTTTTT.